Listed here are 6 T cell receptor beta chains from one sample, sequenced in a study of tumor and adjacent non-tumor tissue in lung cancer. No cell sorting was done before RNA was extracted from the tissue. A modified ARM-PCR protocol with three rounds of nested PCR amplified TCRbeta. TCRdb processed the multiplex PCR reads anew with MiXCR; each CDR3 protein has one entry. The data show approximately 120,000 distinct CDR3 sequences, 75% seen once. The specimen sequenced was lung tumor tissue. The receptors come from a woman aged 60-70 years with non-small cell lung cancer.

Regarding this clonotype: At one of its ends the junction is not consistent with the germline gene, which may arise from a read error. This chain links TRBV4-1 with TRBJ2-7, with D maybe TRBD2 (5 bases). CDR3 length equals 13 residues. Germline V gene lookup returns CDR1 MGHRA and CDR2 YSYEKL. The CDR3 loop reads CASIQESGYEQYF. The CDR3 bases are TGCGCCAGCATCCAAGAAAGCGGCTACGAGCAGTACTTC.

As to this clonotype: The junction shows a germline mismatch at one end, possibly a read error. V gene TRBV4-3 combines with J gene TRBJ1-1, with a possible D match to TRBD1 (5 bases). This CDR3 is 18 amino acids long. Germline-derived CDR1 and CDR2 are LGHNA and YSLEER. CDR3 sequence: CSSSQGLGLHLMNTEAFF. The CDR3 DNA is TGCTCCAGCAGCCAAGGTCTGGGACTGCACTTGATGAACACTGAAGCTTTCTTT.

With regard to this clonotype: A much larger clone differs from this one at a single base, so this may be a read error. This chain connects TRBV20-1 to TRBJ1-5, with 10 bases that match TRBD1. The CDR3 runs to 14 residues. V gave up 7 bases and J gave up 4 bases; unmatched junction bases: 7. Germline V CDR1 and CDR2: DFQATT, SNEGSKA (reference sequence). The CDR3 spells CSGGQGYLNQPQHF. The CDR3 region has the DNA TGCAGTGGGGGACAGGGGTACCTAAATCAGCCCCAGCATTTT.

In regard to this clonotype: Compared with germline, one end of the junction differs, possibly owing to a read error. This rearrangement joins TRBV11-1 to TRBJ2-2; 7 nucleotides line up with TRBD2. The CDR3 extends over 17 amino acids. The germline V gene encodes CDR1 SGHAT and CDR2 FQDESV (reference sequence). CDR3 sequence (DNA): TGTGTCAGCAGCCCGCTACTCGCGGGAGAATGCACCGGGGAGCTGTTTTTT. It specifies CVSSPLLAGECTGELFF. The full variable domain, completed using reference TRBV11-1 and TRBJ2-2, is EAEVAQSPRYKITEKSQAVAFWCDPISGHATLYWYRQILGQGPELLVQFQDESVVDDSQLPKDRFSAERLKGVDSTLKIQPAELGDSAMYLCVSSPLLAGECTGELFFGEGSRLTVL.

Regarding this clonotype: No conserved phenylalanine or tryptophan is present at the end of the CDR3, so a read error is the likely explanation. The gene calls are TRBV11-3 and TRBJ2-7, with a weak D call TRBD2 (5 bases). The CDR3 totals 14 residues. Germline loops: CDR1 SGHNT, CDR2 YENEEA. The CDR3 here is CASSIDTGTYEQYY. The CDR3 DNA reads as TGTGCCAGCAGCATAGATACGGGAACTTACGAGCAGTACTAC.

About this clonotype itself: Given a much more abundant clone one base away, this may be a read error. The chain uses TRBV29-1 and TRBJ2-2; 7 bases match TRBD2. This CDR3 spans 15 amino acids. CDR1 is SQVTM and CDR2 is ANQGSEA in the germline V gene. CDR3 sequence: CTVAVAGDQKRELFF. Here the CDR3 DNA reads TGCACCGTTGCTGTGGCGGGGGACCAAAAGCGGGAGCTGTTTTTT.